This TCR beta chain was found in a study of regulatory T cells in long-lasting Graves disease. With iRepertoire HTBI primers and Arm-PCR of CDR3 regions, TCR beta libraries were built. One entry per CDR3 protein results from TCRdb running MiXCR on the multiplex PCR reads. In the table there are approximately 360,000 distinct CDR3 sequences, roughly 24% of which are singletons. Time point meaning: persistent/refractory GD, antithyroid drugs over 5 years with positive TRAb. The authors made the TCR library using RNA they extracted from PBMCs. Criteria from the American Thyroid Association guidelines were applied to diagnose Graves' disease. Patients were enrolled at an endocrinology department in Xi'an, China. Roughly 9.2 milliliters of peripheral blood were drawn into EDTA tubes. This clonotype was detected many times. This CDR3 has 22 residues. The V gene's germline CDR1 is SNHLY and CDR2 FYNNEI. J gave up 1 base and V 3 bases, and 18 bases lay outside the gene matches.

This receptor was identified in a woman aged 40 to 50 with Graves disease. The V call is TRBV2, the J call TRBJ2-4; 13 positions agree with TRBD2. The material sequenced was peripheral blood mononuclear cells (PBMCs), taken when the disease was refractory, from a patient treated with antithyroid drugs. CDR3 protein: CASSDFVGVRTSGRGAKNIQYF. DNA for the CDR3: TGTGCCAGCAGTGACTTCGTTGGGGTGAGGACTAGCGGGAGAGGGGCCAAAAACATTCAGTACTTC. Variable domain in full (rest from reference TRBV2 and TRBJ2-4): EPEVTQTPSHQVTQMGQEVILRCVPISNHLYFYWYRQILGQKVEFLVSFYNNEISEKSEIFDDQFSVERPDGSNFTLKIRSTKLEDSAMYFCASSDFVGVRTSGRGAKNIQYFGAGTRLSVL.